This record covers a single TCR beta chain. What it recognizes is unknown. This sample was taken from a study of cytomegalovirus exposure and HLA in healthy donors. Study-level background: Earlier, 150 million to 200 million T cells were analyzed, and fewer than 120 million unique TCR beta sequences were found among them. From HLA-typed donors, an early data release held about 85 million unique TCRs. General study points: A later analysis linked around 15,000 TCR beta sequences to HLA alleles at 0.05 false discovery rate.

The PCR employed 60 Vbeta primers together with 13 Jbeta primers. Sequencing was performed with immunoSEQ multiplex PCR; in TCRdb, only in-frame clones are kept and a portion is missing. This sample has more than 100,000 clones, with roughly 60% found just once. Unrecorded immune exposures were likely, despite nominal health at sampling. This CDR3 is 13 amino acids long. CDR1 is SEHNR, CDR2 FQNEAQ, per germline (reference sequence). The V and J ends lost 7 bases and 6 bases respectively, with 13 bases between them. The source is a woman in her 40s in good health and CMV-seronegative. The J gene is TRBJ1-5, the V gene TRBV7-9; D remains ambiguous. Sequenced: PBMCs. The chain's CDR3 is CASTVDRSQPQHF. The DNA for the CDR3 is TGTGCCAGCACCGTCGACCGGAGTCAGCCCCAGCATTTT.